This is a list of T cell receptor beta chains from one sample in a study of glioma-infiltrating T cells after dendritic cell vaccination. Only in-frame clones appear in the TCRdb table, and some are missing; sequencing was by immunoSEQ multiplex PCR. The sample lists over 75,000 clones, approximately 78% occurring once. Sequenced here: blood, sampled after dendritic cell vaccination. These receptors all come from a human donor with glioblastoma. Each CDR3 is given with its conserved first and last residue. Each record gives: D gene, CDR3 length, J gene, V gene, clone size, CDR3 DNA, CDR3 protein. The D gene is left open where the match is weak. Expanded clones get a size class; other rows say once, few or many, or leave the size out.

d_gene: TRBD2; len: 13; j_gene: TRBJ2-5; v_gene: TRBV2; abundance: NA; CDR3nt: TGTGCCTCGGGCGGGGGGGGCGGAGAGACCCAGTACTTC; CDR3aa: CASGGGGGETQYF
d_gene: TRBD2; len: 16; j_gene: TRBJ2-1; v_gene: TRBV19; abundance: NA; CDR3nt: TGTGCCAGTAGTATAGATGGGACTAGCGGAACTAATGAGCAGTTCTTC; CDR3aa: CASSIDGTSGTNEQFF
d_gene: TRBD1; len: 15; j_gene: TRBJ1-2; v_gene: TRBV6-1; abundance: NA; CDR3nt: TGTGCCAGCAGTCAGGGGGGACTGGGAAACTATGGCTACACCTTC; CDR3aa: CASSQGGLGNYGYTF
d_gene: NA; len: 15; j_gene: TRBJ2-2; v_gene: TRBV11-3; abundance: few; CDR3nt: TGTGCCAGCAGTCAACCTTTCGGGGAGGCCGGGGAGCTGTTTTTT; CDR3aa: CASSQPFGEAGELFF
d_gene: TRBD2; len: 15; j_gene: TRBJ2-1; v_gene: TRBV5-1; abundance: NA; CDR3nt: TGCGCCAGCAGCATGCGGGGGGCCCCCTACAATGAGCAGTTCTTC; CDR3aa: CASSMRGAPYNEQFF
d_gene: TRBD2; len: 12; j_gene: TRBJ2-5; v_gene: TRBV11-3; abundance: NA; CDR3nt: TGTGCCAGCAAGGGGAGGGCAGAGACCCAGTACTTC; CDR3aa: CASKGRAETQYF
d_gene: NA; len: 9; j_gene: TRBJ1-2; v_gene: TRBV20-1; abundance: NA; CDR3nt: TGCGCGGGGGGAGATGGCTACACCTTC; CDR3aa: CAGGDGYTF
d_gene: TRBD2; len: 14; j_gene: TRBJ2-1; v_gene: TRBV5-6; abundance: NA; CDR3nt: TGTGCCAGCAGCTTTACTAGCGGGAGGAATGAGCAGTTCTTC; CDR3aa: CASSFTSGRNEQFF
d_gene: TRBD1; len: 15; j_gene: TRBJ1-3; v_gene: TRBV7-6; abundance: NA; CDR3nt: TGTGCCAGCAGCCACCTGACAGGGGGAGGAAACACCATATATTTT; CDR3aa: CASSHLTGGGNTIYF
d_gene: NA; len: 14; j_gene: TRBJ2-7; v_gene: TRBV11-2; abundance: NA; CDR3nt: TGTGCCAGCAGCCCGACCTCCCGTAGGGGGGGCGATGACTTC; CDR3aa: CASSPTSRRGGDDF
d_gene: TRBD1; len: 15; j_gene: TRBJ1-2; v_gene: TRBV6-5; abundance: once; CDR3nt: TGTGCCAGCAGTTTGCCGGGACAGGGGGCGGGAGGCTACACCTTC; CDR3aa: CASSLPGQGAGGYTF
d_gene: NA; len: 11; j_gene: TRBJ1-1; v_gene: TRBV2; abundance: NA; CDR3nt: TGTGCCAGCAGTGGGGACATGCGAGCTTTCTTT; CDR3aa: CASSGDMRAFF
d_gene: TRBD2; len: 17; j_gene: TRBJ2-2; v_gene: TRBV9; abundance: NA; CDR3nt: TGTGCCAGCAGCACCCCCCGGGGGGAGCCGAACACCGGGGAGCTGTTTTTT; CDR3aa: CASSTPRGEPNTGELFF
d_gene: NA; len: 14; j_gene: TRBJ1-2; v_gene: TRBV4-1; abundance: NA; CDR3nt: TGCGCCAGCAGCCAAGATTACTTCTCCGGGGGCTACACCTTC; CDR3aa: CASSQDYFSGGYTF
d_gene: NA; len: 14; j_gene: TRBJ1-2; v_gene: TRBV9; abundance: NA; CDR3nt: TGTGCCAGCAGCGTAGTCCCCGGCCAGGGAGGCTACACCTTC; CDR3aa: CASSVVPGQGGYTF
d_gene: TRBD1; len: 13; j_gene: TRBJ2-2; v_gene: TRBV19; abundance: once; CDR3nt: TGTGCCACCGCGATACAGGGGGCCTGGGAGCTGTTTTTT; CDR3aa: CATAIQGAWELFF